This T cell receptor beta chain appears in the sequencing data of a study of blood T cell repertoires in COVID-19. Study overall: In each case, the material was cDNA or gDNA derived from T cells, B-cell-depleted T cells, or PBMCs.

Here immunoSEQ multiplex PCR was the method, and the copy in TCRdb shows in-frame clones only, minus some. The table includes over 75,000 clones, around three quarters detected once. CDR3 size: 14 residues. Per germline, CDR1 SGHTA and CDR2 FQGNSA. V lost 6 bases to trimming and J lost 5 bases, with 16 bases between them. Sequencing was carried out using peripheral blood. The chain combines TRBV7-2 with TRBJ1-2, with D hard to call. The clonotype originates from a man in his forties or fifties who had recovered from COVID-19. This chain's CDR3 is CASSPMRYSYGYTF. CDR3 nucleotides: TGTGCCAGCAGTCCTATGCGGTACTCTTATGGCTACACCTTC.